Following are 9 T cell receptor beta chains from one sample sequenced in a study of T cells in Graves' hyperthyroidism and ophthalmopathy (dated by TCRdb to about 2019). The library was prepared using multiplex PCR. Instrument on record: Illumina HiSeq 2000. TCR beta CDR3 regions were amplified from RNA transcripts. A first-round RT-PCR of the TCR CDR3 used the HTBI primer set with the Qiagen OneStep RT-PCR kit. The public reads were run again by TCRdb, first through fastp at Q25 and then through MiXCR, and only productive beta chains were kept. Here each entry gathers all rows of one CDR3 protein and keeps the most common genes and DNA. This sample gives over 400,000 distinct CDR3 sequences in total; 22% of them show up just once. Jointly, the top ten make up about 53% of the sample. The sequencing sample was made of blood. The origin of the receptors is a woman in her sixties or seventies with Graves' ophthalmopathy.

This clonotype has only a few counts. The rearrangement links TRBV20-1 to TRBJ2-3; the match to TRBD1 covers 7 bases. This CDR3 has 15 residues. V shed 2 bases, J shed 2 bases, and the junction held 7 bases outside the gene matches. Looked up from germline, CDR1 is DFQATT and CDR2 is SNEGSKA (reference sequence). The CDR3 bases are TGCAGTGCTAGAACCCCACAGGGGAACACAGATACGCAGTATTTT. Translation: CSARTPQGNTDTQYF.

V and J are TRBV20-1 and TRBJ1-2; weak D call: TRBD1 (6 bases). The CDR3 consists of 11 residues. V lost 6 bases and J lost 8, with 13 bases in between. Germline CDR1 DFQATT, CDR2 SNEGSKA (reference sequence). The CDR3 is CSAFRGGGYTF. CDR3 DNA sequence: TGCAGTGCCTTCAGGGGCGGGGGCTACACCTTC.

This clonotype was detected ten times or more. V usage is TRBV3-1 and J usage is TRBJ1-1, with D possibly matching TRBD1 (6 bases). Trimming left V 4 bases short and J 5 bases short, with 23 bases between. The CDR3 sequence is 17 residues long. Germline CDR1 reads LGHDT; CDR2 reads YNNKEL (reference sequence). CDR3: CASSPLAGAGSSTEAFF. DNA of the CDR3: TGTGCCAGCAGCCCGTTGGCAGGGGCAGGGAGTAGTACTGAAGCTTTCTTT.

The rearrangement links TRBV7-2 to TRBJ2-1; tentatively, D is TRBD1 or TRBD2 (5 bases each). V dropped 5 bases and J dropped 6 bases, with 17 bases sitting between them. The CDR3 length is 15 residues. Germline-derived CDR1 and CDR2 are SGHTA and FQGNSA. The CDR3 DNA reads TGTGCCAGCAGCCCCGGGACCCCAAGGGGCAATGAGCAGTTCTTC. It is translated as CASSPGTPRGNEQFF.

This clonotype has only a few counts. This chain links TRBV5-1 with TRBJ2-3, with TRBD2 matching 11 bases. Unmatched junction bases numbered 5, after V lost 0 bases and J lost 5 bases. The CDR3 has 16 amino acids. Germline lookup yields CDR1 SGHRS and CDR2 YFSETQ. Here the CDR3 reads CASSLVLAGGGDTQYF. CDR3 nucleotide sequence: TGCGCCAGCAGCTTGGTCCTAGCGGGAGGCGGAGATACGCAGTATTTT.

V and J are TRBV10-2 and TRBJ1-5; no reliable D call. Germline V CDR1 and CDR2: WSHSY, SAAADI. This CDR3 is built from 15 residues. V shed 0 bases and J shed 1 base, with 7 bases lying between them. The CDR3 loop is CASSESSGSNQPQHF. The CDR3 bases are TGCGCCAGCAGTGAGTCTTCGGGGAGCAATCAGCCCCAGCATTTT.

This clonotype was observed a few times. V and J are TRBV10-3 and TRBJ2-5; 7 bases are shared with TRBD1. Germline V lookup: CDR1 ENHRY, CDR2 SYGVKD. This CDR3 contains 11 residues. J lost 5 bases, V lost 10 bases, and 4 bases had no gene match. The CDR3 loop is CATQGDETQYF. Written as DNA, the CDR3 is TGTGCCACCCAGGGGGATGAGACCCAGTACTTC.

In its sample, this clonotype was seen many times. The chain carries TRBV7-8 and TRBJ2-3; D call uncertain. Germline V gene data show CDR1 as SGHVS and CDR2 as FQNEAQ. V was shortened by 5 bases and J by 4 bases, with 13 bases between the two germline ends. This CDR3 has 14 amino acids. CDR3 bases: TGTGCCAGCAGCAGGTCCGGTAGCCCAGATACGCAGTATTTT. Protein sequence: CASSRSGSPDTQYF.

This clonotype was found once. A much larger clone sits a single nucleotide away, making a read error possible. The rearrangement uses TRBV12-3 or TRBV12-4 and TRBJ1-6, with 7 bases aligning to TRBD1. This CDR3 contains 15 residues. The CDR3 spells CASSSYRGTNSPLRF. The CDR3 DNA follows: TGTGCCAGCAGTTCTTACAGGGGCACTAATTCACCCCTCCGCTTT.